The 8 T cell receptor beta chains presented below share a single source sample, sequenced in a study of cytomegalovirus exposure and HLA in healthy donors. The primer mix had 60 Vbeta and 13 Jbeta primers. Produced via immunoSEQ multiplex PCR; TCRdb's table is partial and in-frame only. The table records some 160,000 clones, approximately 84% of them present only once. The sample was PBMCs. The source of these receptors is a man aged 30 to 45 in good health and CMV-seropositive.

The genes are TRBV19 and TRBJ2-1; 7 bases map to TRBD2. The CDR3 is 17 residues long. In germline, CDR1 is LNHDA, CDR2 SQIVND (reference sequence). V was pared by 8 bases and J by 0 bases, with 13 bases of the junction left unmatched. In DNA form, the CDR3 reads TGTGCCAGTTCACTGGGACTCGGGAGGAGCTCCTACAATGAGCAGTTCTTC. This encodes CASSLGLGRSSYNEQFF.

The chain carries TRBV10-3 and TRBJ2-3, with 8 bases aligning to TRBD2. In germline, CDR1 is ENHRY, CDR2 SYGVKD. V shed 7 bases, J shed 0 bases, and the junction held 9 bases outside the gene matches. This CDR3 is 16 amino acids long. This CDR3 is CAIKAITSGSTDTQYF. The CDR3 nucleotides read TGTGCCATCAAGGCAATCACTAGCGGAAGCACAGATACGCAGTATTTT.

The CDR3, as DNA: TGTGCCAGCAGTTCACAGGGGGACTATGGCTACACCTTC. Amino acid sequence: CASSSQGDYGYTF. The chain is built from TRBV28 and TRBJ1-2; 8 bases align to TRBD1. Germline CDR1 and CDR2: MDHEN and SYDVKM. V shed 4 bases, J shed 3 bases, and the junction held 1 base outside the gene matches. The CDR3 is 13 residues long.

The chain uses TRBV7-8 and TRBJ1-1, with D perhaps matching TRBD1 (5 bases). The CDR3 is made up of 15 amino acids. Trimming shortened V by 5 bases and J by 1 base, and 14 bases separated the two germline ends. Looked up from germline, CDR1 is SGHVS and CDR2 is FQNEAQ. The CDR3 DNA reads as TGTGCCAGCAGCGGCTACAGGCAGGCGAACACTGAAGCTTTCTTT. It specifies CASSGYRQANTEAFF.

This chain joins TRBV6-5 and TRBJ2-3, with 8 bases that match TRBD2. The CDR3 consists of 15 residues. The V gene's germline CDR1 is MNHEY and CDR2 SVGAGI. The ends lost 8 bases at V and 1 base at J; junction bases unmatched: 8. In DNA form, the CDR3 reads TGTGCCAGCGGGATGCGGGGGGCAGGCACAGATACGCAGTATTTT. It translates to CASGMRGAGTDTQYF.

The chain is built from TRBV11-3 and TRBJ1-1; 8 bases match TRBD1. Germline CDR1 SGHNT, CDR2 YENEEA. V trimming: 1 base; J trimming: 9 bases; junction bases outside the gene matches: 10. CDR3 length: 15 amino acids. The CDR3 nucleotides read TGTGCCAGCAGCTTAGTAGGACAGGGCAGGAACCAAGCTTTCTTT. Amino acid sequence: CASSLVGQGRNQAFF.

The chain joins TRBV4-3 to TRBJ1-6, with 7 bases fitting TRBD1. With 1 base clipped from V and 6 bases from J, the junction kept 6 bases outside the gene matches. Germline V gives CDR1 LGHNA, CDR2 YSLEER. The CDR3 has 16 amino acids. CDR3 loop: CASSQVPTGVNSPLHF. For the CDR3, the DNA is TGCGCCAGCAGCCAAGTACCAACAGGGGTTAATTCACCCCTCCACTTT.

The CDR3, as DNA: TGTGCCAGTAGTATAGGGCCAGCGGCTAGCACAGATACGCAGTATTTT. Encoded protein: CASSIGPAASTDTQYF. The chain has TRBV19 and TRBJ2-3; TRBD2 might be the D (5 bases). This CDR3 is built from 16 residues. Germline V gives CDR1 LNHDA, CDR2 SQIVND (reference sequence). Trimming removed 1 base at V and 0 bases at J, with 11 bases between. Complete variable domain (other parts from reference TRBV19 and TRBJ2-3): DGGITQSPKYLFRKEGQNVTLSCEQNLNHDAMYWYRQDPGQGLRLIYYSQIVNDFQKGDIAEGYSVSREKKESFPLTVTSAQKNPTAFYLCASSIGPAASTDTQYFGPGTRLTVL.